Listed here are 30 T cell receptor beta chains from one sample, sequenced in a study of tumor-infiltrating lymphocytes in oesophageal squamous cell carcinoma. TCRdb fed the PCR reads into MiXCR, producing one record per CDR3 protein. The top ten clones hold approximately 23% of a sample with approximately 12,000 distinct CDR3 sequences, around half of them seen once. The sample consisted of esophageal tumor tissue. These receptor sequences come from a male donor with esophageal squamous cell carcinoma.

The chain couples TRBV7-8 to TRBJ2-3; 10 nucleotides match TRBD2. The ends lost 2 bases at V and 3 bases at J; junction bases unmatched: 5. The CDR3 runs 16 residues. CDR1 and CDR2 from the germline V gene are SGHVS and FQNEAQ. CDR3 sequence: CASSLQAGGGTDTQYF. CDR3 bases: TGTGCCAGCAGCTTACAAGCGGGGGGGGGTACAGATACGCAGTATTTT. Using reference TRBV7-8 and TRBJ2-3 for the parts outside the CDR3, the full variable domain is GAGVSQSPRYKVAKRGQDVALRCDPISGHVSLFWYQQALGQGPEFLTYFQNEAQLDKSGLPSDRFFAERPEGSVSTLKIQRTQQEDSAVYLCASSLQAGGGTDTQYFGPGTRLTVL.

The rearrangement links TRBV6-9 to TRBJ1-5, with 9 bases fitting TRBD1. Germline CDR1 MNHGY, CDR2 SVAAGI. The CDR3 contains 14 residues. V lost 5 bases to trimming and J lost 7 bases; unmatched junction nucleotides: 6. The CDR3 DNA reads as TGTGCCAGCAGTGTACGACAGGGGGGACAGCCCCAGCATTTT. Protein sequence: CASSVRQGGQPQHF.

This clonotype has only one observation. This chain links TRBV12-3 or TRBV12-4 with TRBJ2-3; D may be TRBD2 (6 bases). The V gene lost 5 bases and the J gene lost 5 bases, with 17 bases spanning the gap. The CDR3 contains 15 residues. CDR3 sequence: CASSRGTPLVDTQYF. The CDR3 nucleotides are TGTGCCAGCAGTCGCGGGACCCCCCTGGTAGATACGCAGTATTTT.

This clonotype is classed as medium-sized. J is TRBJ2-1 and V is TRBV19; D is possibly TRBD1 or TRBD2 (5 bases each). The germline V and J ends were trimmed by 3 bases and 0 bases, with 12 bases remaining between them. Per the germline V gene, CDR1 is LNHDA and CDR2 is SQIVND (reference sequence). The CDR3 runs to 16 residues. CDR3 protein: CASSIGWGSSYNEQFF. CDR3 sequence (DNA): TGTGCCAGTAGTATCGGATGGGGGAGCTCCTACAATGAGCAGTTCTTC.

Only a few counts were recorded for this clonotype. The CDR3 is CASRPTGAYNEQFF. Here the CDR3 DNA reads TGTGCCAGCAGACCGACAGGGGCCTACAATGAGCAGTTCTTC. V and J are TRBV12-3 or TRBV12-4 and TRBJ2-1; 8 nucleotides agree with TRBD1. The V and J ends lost 6 bases and 2 bases, in that order; junction bases with no gene match: 3. The CDR3 is 14 amino acids.

By proportion, this clonotype is medium-sized. CDR3 DNA: TGTGCCAGCAGTTTTCTATCCACTAACTATGGCTACACCTTC. It codes for CASSFLSTNYGYTF. The V and J genes are TRBV12-3 or TRBV12-4 and TRBJ1-2, with D hard to call. V lost 3 bases and J lost 0, with 8 bases in between. The CDR3 has 14 residues.

This clonotype was counted only a few times. The chain recombines TRBV7-2 with TRBJ2-7; TRBD1 matches 8 bases. The CDR3 has 15 amino acids. Trimming at V came to 5 bases and at J to 0 bases, leaving 6 bases not matched to a gene. Germline V CDR1 and CDR2: SGHTA, FQGNSA. The DNA for the CDR3 is TGTGCCAGCAGCAGATGGGACAGGCCCTCCTACGAGCAGTACTTC. Translated, it gives CASSRWDRPSYEQYF.

This clonotype was seen many times. The genes are TRBV7-3 and TRBJ2-7; 8 bases fit TRBD2. The CDR3 runs to 14 residues. V shed 6 bases and J 0 bases; nucleotides not matched to a gene: 4. From germline, CDR1 is SGHTA and CDR2 FQGTGA. DNA for the CDR3: TGTGCCAGCAGACCCAGCGGGGGCTCCTACGAGCAGTACTTC. It translates to CASRPSGGSYEQYF.

This clonotype was counted a few times. The chain recombines TRBV7-3 with TRBJ2-1; 11 bases match TRBD2. The CDR3 is 17 amino acids. Germline values: CDR1 SGHTA, CDR2 FQGTGA. The trim removed 2 bases at V and 1 base at J, leaving 4 bases unmatched. CDR3 amino acids: CASSLRLAGRSYNEQFF. In nucleotides, the CDR3 is TGTGCCAGCAGCTTACGACTAGCGGGACGTTCCTACAATGAGCAGTTCTTC.

J is TRBJ1-1 and V is TRBV7-4; D not resolved. The DNA end lines up better with TRBJ2-7; the J call may be wrong. The germline V gene has CDR1 SGHVT and CDR2 SQSDAQ. This CDR3 is built from 15 residues. The CDR3 bases are TGTGCCAGCAGCTTAGGTTCGGGCTGGGTTGTCGAGCAGTACTTC. It encodes CASSLGSGWVVEQYF.

V is TRBV4-1 and J is TRBJ2-3; weak D call: TRBD2 (5 bases). CDR3 length: 17 amino acids. The V end was cut by 1 base, the J end by 2 bases, with 16 bases between. Germline V CDR1 and CDR2: MGHRA, YSYEKL. In nucleotides, the CDR3 is TGCGCCAGCAGCCAAGGTTGGCGAGTGAGGGTCACAGATACGCAGTATTTT. Its translation: CASSQGWRVRVTDTQYF.

The V and J genes are TRBV7-6 and TRBJ2-1; D may match TRBD1 or TRBD2 (5 bases each). The closer fit of TRBJ2-5 to the DNA end suggests the J call may be wrong. The CDR3 has 14 amino acids. Germline CDR1 is SGHVS and CDR2 is FNYEAQ. The CDR3 region is CASSFGAIQETQYF. CDR3 bases: TGTGCCAGCAGCTTCGGGGCCATACAAGAGACCCAGTACTTC.

This clonotype was counted a single time. The chain joins TRBV7-9 to TRBJ2-1; 9 bases line up with TRBD2. This CDR3 is built from 16 residues. CDR1 is SEHNR, CDR2 FQNEAQ, per germline (reference sequence). After removal of 0 bases from V and 5 bases from J, the junction contained 5 bases not matched to a gene. The CDR3 is CASSLAVAGGHNEQFF. The DNA for the CDR3 is TGTGCCAGCAGCTTAGCAGTTGCGGGAGGGCACAATGAGCAGTTCTTC.

Sample share makes this clonotype large (0.1 to 1%). The chain joins TRBV12-3 or TRBV12-4 to TRBJ2-6; weak D call: TRBD1 (6 bases). The CDR3 totals 16 residues. Trimming shortened V by 4 bases and J by 0 bases, and 10 bases separated the two germline ends. CDR3: CASSWGQISGANVLTF. CDR3 nucleotides: TGTGCCAGCAGTTGGGGGCAAATCTCTGGGGCCAACGTCCTGACTTTC.

By proportion, this clonotype is medium-sized (0.01 to 0.1%). The J gene is TRBJ2-3, the V gene TRBV24-1, with 12 bases identical to TRBD2. The CDR3 loop spans 15 amino acids. Per the germline V gene, CDR1 is KGHDR and CDR2 is SFDVKD. Trimming cost V 4 bases and J 5 bases; bases outside gene matches: 3. CDR3 residues: CATSDSGLAGDTQYF. CDR3 coding DNA: TGTGCCACCAGTGACTCGGGACTAGCGGGAGATACGCAGTATTTT.

The chain is built from TRBV7-2 and TRBJ2-1; D is unclear. CDR3 length: 14 amino acids. The ends were cut back, 1 base at V and 10 bases at J, with 14 bases in the middle. Germline V gene sequence: CDR1 SGHTA, CDR2 FQGNSA. The CDR3 region is CASSLGPSRYEQFF. CDR3 in DNA: TGTGCCAGCAGCTTAGGCCCTAGTAGGTACGAGCAGTTCTTC.

CDR3 DNA: TGTGCCAGCACCCCCCCGAGGACAGGGATTAGTAACATTCAGTACTTC. Its translation: CASTPPRTGISNIQYF. The chain employs TRBV12-3 or TRBV12-4 and TRBJ2-4; 8 bases are a match to TRBD1. The CDR3 runs to 16 residues. V dropped 7 bases and J dropped 7; count of bases not matched to a gene: 15.

The CDR3 DNA sequence: TGTGCCAGCAGCACCCTATCAACCGGGGCCAACGTCCTGACTTTC. This codes for CASSTLSTGANVLTF. V usage is TRBV11-3 and J usage is TRBJ2-4; no clear D. The J call may be incorrect, as the DNA end agrees better with TRBJ2-6. The CDR3 extends over 15 amino acids. Germline V CDR1 and CDR2: SGHNT, YENEEA.

This rearrangement joins TRBV28 to TRBJ2-7; a possible D gene is TRBD1 (6 bases). The CDR3 runs to 13 residues. Trimming removed 7 bases from V and 3 bases from J, with 13 bases in between. The germline gives CDR1 MDHEN, CDR2 SYDVKM. CDR3 sequence: CASTTGFSYEQYF. Written as DNA, the CDR3 is TGTGCCAGCACCACAGGGTTTAGCTACGAGCAGTACTTC.

Many counts were recorded for this clonotype. The rearrangement links TRBV10-3 to TRBJ2-7; TRBD2 might be the D (5 bases). Germline V gene data show CDR1 as ENHRY and CDR2 as SYGVKD. Deletions cut 10 bases from V and 4 bases from J, with 14 bases between. CDR3 length: 12 amino acids. The CDR3 DNA reads TGTGCCACTATGATCACGGGGTACGAGCAGTACTTC. Translating it yields CATMITGYEQYF.

V and J are TRBV7-9 and TRBJ1-2, with D possibly being TRBD1 (5 bases). In germline, CDR1 is SEHNR, CDR2 FQNEAQ (reference sequence). Trimming removed 1 base at V and 5 bases at J, with 11 bases between. CDR3 length equals 14 residues. In DNA, the CDR3 is TGTGCCAGCAGCTTAGAGGGGACTCGTTATGGCTACACCTTC. Amino acids: CASSLEGTRYGYTF.

Concerning this clonotype itself: This sequence may be a read error, since a much larger clone differs from it by one base. The CDR3 sequence is CASSSVAGDYNEQYF. The DNA of the CDR3 is TGTGCCAGCAGCTCCGTAGCGGGGGATTACAATGAGCAGTACTTC. The chain links TRBV7-2 to TRBJ2-3; 9 bases map to TRBD2. The tail of the sequence fits TRBJ2-7 better, so the J call may be wrong. CDR1 is SGHTA, CDR2 FQGNSA, per germline. CDR3 length equals 15 residues.

The rearrangement uses TRBV7-3 and TRBJ2-3; 10 bases agree with TRBD2. Unmatched junction bases numbered 5, after V lost 5 bases and J lost 6 bases. CDR3 length: 14 amino acids. Germline V CDR1 and CDR2: SGHTA, FQGTGA. The CDR3 DNA reads TGTGCCAGCAGCCATCCGGGACTAGCGGATACGCAGTATTTT. Encoded protein: CASSHPGLADTQYF. The full variable domain, rest sourced from reference TRBV7-3 and TRBJ2-3, is GAGVSQTPSNKVTEKGKYVELRCDPISGHTALYWYRQSLGQGPEFLIYFQGTGAADDSGLPNDRFFAVRPEGSVSTLKIQRTERGDSAVYLCASSHPGLADTQYFGPGTRLTVL.

V gene TRBV10-3 combines with J gene TRBJ1-2; 8 bases fit TRBD1. This CDR3 spans 13 amino acids. Looked up from germline, CDR1 is ENHRY and CDR2 is SYGVKD. The V segment lost 3 bases and the J segment 8 bases; nucleotides outside the gene matches: 5. The CDR3: CAISEQGVEGYTF. Written as DNA, the CDR3 is TGTGCCATCAGTGAACAGGGGGTCGAGGGCTACACCTTC.

With regard to this clonotype: The limits of the CDR3 on the DNA are not certain, so only TCRdb's listed CDR3 is given. The chain recombines TRBV10-1 with TRBJ2-6; the tabulated D call, TRBD1, remains unverified against the DNA. Inclusive of both ends, the CDR3 amounts to 16 amino acids. CDR1 is WNHNN and CDR2 is SYGVQD in the germline V gene (reference sequence). The chain's CDR3 is CASRTGTGGSRAVLRF.

V usage is TRBV12-3 or TRBV12-4 and J usage is TRBJ2-6, with TRBD1 as a possible D gene (6 bases). The DNA end favors TRBJ2-7, so the J call may be wrong. The CDR3 extends over 14 amino acids. Here the CDR3 DNA reads TGTGCCAGCAATATAGGACGAGGGGACAATGAGCAGTACTTC. Its protein is CASNIGRGDNEQYF.

In its sample, this clonotype was seen a few times. The chain uses TRBV27 and TRBJ2-1; D call uncertain. Germline values: CDR1 MNHEY, CDR2 SMNVEV (reference sequence). The germline V and J ends were trimmed by 4 bases and 7 bases, with 11 bases remaining between them. The CDR3 length is 13 residues. The DNA for the CDR3 is TGTGCCAGCAGTTCCGCAGGTTCAAATGAGCAGTTCTTC. This gives the protein CASSSAGSNEQFF.

The chain uses TRBV11-2 and TRBJ2-3; D uncertain. The V gene lost 5 bases and the J gene lost 2 bases, with 5 bases spanning the gap. The CDR3 consists of 12 residues. Germline V gene data show CDR1 as SGHAT and CDR2 as FQNNGV. CDR3 protein: CASSLHTDTQYF. The CDR3 bases are TGTGCCAGCAGCCTACACACAGATACGCAGTATTTT. Using reference TRBV11-2 and TRBJ2-3 for the parts outside the CDR3, the full variable domain is EAGVAQSPRYKIIEKRQSVAFWCNPISGHATLYWYQQILGQGPKLLIQFQNNGVVDDSQLPKDRFSAERLKGVDSTLKIQPAKLEDSAVYLCASSLHTDTQYFGPGTRLTVL.

With regard to this clonotype: This CDR3 is missing its conserved last phenylalanine or tryptophan, likely due to a read error. Because the CDR3's place on the DNA is in doubt, the DNA is left out and the CDR3 is given as listed by TCRdb. This rearrangement joins TRBV7-8 to TRBJ2-7; TRBD1 was called by the table and not checked on the DNA. The CDR3 region is 17 residues in length, termini included. Looked up from germline, CDR1 is SGHVS and CDR2 is FQNEAQ. This CDR3 reads CASSLDRTGVDEQYFGS.

In its sample, this clonotype ranks as medium-sized (0.01 to 0.1%). The chain couples TRBV12-3 or TRBV12-4 to TRBJ2-5; 9 positions agree with TRBD2. This CDR3 spans 15 amino acids. V shed 3 bases, J shed 1 base, and the junction held 3 bases outside the gene matches. CDR3 nucleotide sequence: TGTGCCAGCAGTTTGGGGCGGGGGGGCCAAGAGACCCAGTACTTC. The encoded protein is CASSLGRGGQETQYF.